Listed here are 21 T cell receptor beta chains from one sample, sequenced in a study of cytomegalovirus exposure and HLA in healthy donors (dated 2017 in TCRdb). Libraries came from the immunoSEQ multiplex PCR assay. The multiplex PCR relied on a mix of 60 forward primers for TCR Vbeta segments and 13 reverse primers for TCR Jbeta segments. TCRdb mirrors the immuneACCESS table, restricted to in-frame sequences. Some clones are absent from its copies; in checked studies, under half trace to an unresolved V gene, and the reason for the others is unknown. The sample contains about 98,000 clones, about 80% of them found a single time. In total, the top ten clones hold approximately 11% of the sample. The sample consisted of PBMCs. All receptors derive from a man younger than 35 in good health and CMV-seropositive.

The chain uses TRBV25-1 and TRBJ2-5; 8 positions agree with TRBD1. CDR1 MGHDK and CDR2 SYGVNS come from the germline V gene. After removal of 2 bases from V and 2 bases from J, the junction contained 4 bases not matched to a gene. This CDR3 has 15 amino acids. The CDR3 region is CASSEGQGLQETQYF. The CDR3 DNA is TGTGCCAGCAGTGAAGGACAGGGCCTACAAGAGACCCAGTACTTC.

This chain joins TRBV30 and TRBJ2-3, with a possible D match to TRBD2 (7 bases). CDR1 is GTSNPN and CDR2 is SVGIG in the germline V gene (reference sequence). The CDR3 runs to 14 residues. Deletions cut 8 bases from V and 2 bases from J, with 17 bases between. CDR3 in DNA: TGTGCCGCAGCGGGGAGGGGACACACAGATACGCAGTATTTT. Residues: CAAAGRGHTDTQYF.

CDR3: CASSVYRGRLDTQYF. As DNA, the CDR3 is TGTGCCAGCAGTGTCTACAGGGGGCGTCTGGATACGCAGTATTTT. J is TRBJ2-3 and V is TRBV27; the match to TRBD1 covers 9 bases. The CDR3 runs 15 residues. J lost 6 bases, V lost 5 bases, and 9 bases had no gene match. The germline gives CDR1 MNHEY, CDR2 SMNVEV (reference sequence).

The chain employs TRBV7-6 and TRBJ2-2, with D perhaps matching TRBD2 (7 bases). The CDR3 runs 15 residues. Trimming stripped 2 bases from V and 4 bases from J, with 11 bases between. The germline gives CDR1 SGHVS, CDR2 FNYEAQ. The CDR3 nucleotides read TGTGCCAGCAGCTTATCGGGGGGCCGCACCGGGGAGCTGTTTTTT. Translation gives CASSLSGGRTGELFF. Using reference TRBV7-6 and TRBJ2-2 for the parts outside the CDR3, the full variable domain is GAGVSQSPRYKVTKRGQDVALRCDPISGHVSLYWYRQALGQGPEFLTYFNYEAQQDKSGLPNDRFSAERPEGSISTLTIQRTEQRDSAMYRCASSLSGGRTGELFFGEGSRLTVL.

The table lists this clone with a count of one. CDR3 in amino acids: CASKPENQASPLHF. DNA of the CDR3: TGTGCCAGCAAGCCCGAGAACCAAGCTTCACCCCTCCACTTT. The chain joins TRBV25-1 to TRBJ1-6; D is uncertain. Germline V gives CDR1 MGHDK, CDR2 SYGVNS. V dropped 7 bases and J dropped 9 bases, with 16 bases sitting between them. The CDR3 length is 14 residues.

The chain is built from TRBV4-1 and TRBJ2-5; a possible D gene is TRBD1 (5 bases). CDR1 and CDR2 from the germline V gene are MGHRA and YSYEKL. V was pared by 4 bases and J by 5 bases, with 11 bases between. This CDR3 contains 13 residues. The CDR3 DNA reads as TGCGCCAGCAGCCCTAGACAGCAGGAGACCCAGTACTTC. This translates into CASSPRQQETQYF.

The CDR3: CASRRTGTPEAFF. The CDR3 region has the DNA TGTGCCAGCAGACGGACAGGAACGCCTGAAGCTTTCTTT. The rearrangement uses TRBV6-1 and TRBJ1-1, with 7 bases lining up with TRBD1. V trimming: 6 bases; J trimming: 6 bases; junction bases outside the gene matches: 7. Germline lookup yields CDR1 MNHNS and CDR2 SASEGT. The CDR3 spans 13 residues.

This clone is labeled medium-sized. The chain couples TRBV27 to TRBJ1-5; D is possibly TRBD1 (6 bases). Germline V gene lookup returns CDR1 MNHEY and CDR2 SMNVEV (reference sequence). Trimming took off 8 bases at V and 9 bases at J, with 23 bases between the two ends. The CDR3 is 15 residues long. CDR3 sequence (DNA): TGTGCCAGCCAACCGACCTCAGGGGCTCCGGGGCCCCAGCATTTT. It yields the protein CASQPTSGAPGPQHF.

This clone was detected only once. The chain joins TRBV28 to TRBJ1-2; D unresolved. This CDR3 contains 13 residues. V was trimmed by 2 bases and J by 0 bases, leaving 4 bases between them. The germline V gene has CDR1 MDHEN and CDR2 SYDVKM. The CDR3: CASSLTANYGYTF. CDR3 coding DNA: TGTGCCAGCAGTTTAACAGCTAACTATGGCTACACCTTC.

The V and J genes are TRBV28 and TRBJ1-1, with TRBD1 as a possible D gene (6 bases). This CDR3 spans 19 amino acids. CDR1 is MDHEN, CDR2 SYDVKM, per germline. The V gene lost 7 bases and the J gene lost 0 bases, with 27 bases spanning the gap. The CDR3 loop reads CASTRDITGSLALNTEAFF. The CDR3 bases are TGTGCCAGCACTAGGGACATTACAGGAAGCCTCGCCTTGAACACTGAAGCTTTCTTT.

V is TRBV11-2 and J is TRBJ1-5; TRBD1 aligns across 8 bases. Trimming removed 5 bases from V and 7 bases from J; junction bases left unmatched: 10. In germline, CDR1 is SGHAT, CDR2 FQNNGV. The CDR3 contains 15 residues. The CDR3 nucleotides read TGTGCCAGCAGCCTAGGGACAGGAGTCACCCAGCCCCAGCATTTT. Translating gives CASSLGTGVTQPQHF.

The chain has TRBV30 and TRBJ1-6, with D possibly matching TRBD1 (6 bases). Germline CDR1 and CDR2: GTSNPN and SVGIG (reference sequence). This CDR3 spans 16 amino acids. V was cut by 8 bases and J by 6 bases, with 23 bases left in between. The CDR3 spells CALSTRTGHGNSPLHF. Here the CDR3 DNA reads TGTGCCCTGTCAACCCGGACGGGACATGGTAATTCACCCCTCCACTTT.

The genes are TRBV5-1 and TRBJ1-6; TRBD1 agrees at 10 bases. With 0 bases clipped from V and 10 bases from J, the junction kept 4 bases outside the gene matches. CDR3 length: 15 amino acids. Germline V gene sequence: CDR1 SGHRS, CDR2 YFSETQ. The CDR3 sequence: CASSLEGQGYSPLHF. CDR3 bases: TGCGCCAGCAGCTTGGAGGGACAGGGGTACTCACCCCTCCACTTT.

This chain uses TRBV6-5 with TRBJ1-2, with a weak D call TRBD1 (6 bases). This CDR3 comprises 14 residues. V lost 9 bases and J 6 bases, leaving 20 bases between the germline ends. From germline, CDR1 is MNHEY and CDR2 SVGAGI. In nucleotides, the CDR3 is TGTGCCAGTGGGACGCGGGGGCGGCGAGATGGCTACACCTTC. It translates to CASGTRGRRDGYTF.

Concerning this clone itself: At one end the junction does not follow the germline gene, possibly because of a read error. The chain combines TRBV19 with TRBJ1-2; perhaps TRBD1 as D (5 bases). In germline, CDR1 is LNHDA, CDR2 SQIVND (reference sequence). The CDR3 length is 12 residues. The CDR3 DNA is TGTGCCAGCAGACAGAACCCGATGGGCTACGCCTTC. As protein: CASRQNPMGYAF. The full variable domain, completed using reference TRBV19 and TRBJ1-2, is DGGITQSPKYLFRKEGQNVTLSCEQNLNHDAMYWYRQDPGQGLRLIYYSQIVNDFQKGDIAEGYSVSREKKESFPLTVTSAQKNPTAFYLCASRQNPMGYAFGSGTRLTVV.

This chain connects TRBV19 to TRBJ2-1; D unclear. CDR3 length: 14 residues. Germline values: CDR1 LNHDA, CDR2 SQIVND (reference sequence). Trimming removed 2 bases from V and 2 bases from J, with 7 bases in between. This CDR3 reads CASSIRGPYNEQFF. As DNA, the CDR3 is TGTGCCAGTAGTATACGCGGTCCCTACAATGAGCAGTTCTTC.

The genes are TRBV7-9 and TRBJ2-7; TRBD2 agrees at 12 bases. V lost 5 bases, J lost 1 base, and 6 bases stayed unmatched. The germline CDR1 and CDR2 sequences are SEHNR and FQNEAQ (reference sequence). The CDR3 has 16 amino acids. The CDR3: CASSASTSGGSYEQYF. The CDR3 DNA reads as TGTGCCAGCAGCGCCTCGACTAGCGGGGGATCCTACGAGCAGTACTTC.

This rearrangement joins TRBV9 to TRBJ2-5; the match to TRBD1 covers 8 bases. Germline V gene lookup returns CDR1 SGDLS and CDR2 YYNGEE. This CDR3 has 11 amino acids. Germline trimming cut 3 bases from V and 14 bases from J; bases unmatched to any gene: 6. The CDR3 DNA sequence: TGTGCCAGCAGCGGAGGACAGGGTTTATACTTC. This gives the protein CASSGGQGLYF.

J is TRBJ2-3 and V is TRBV4-1; 8 nucleotides agree with TRBD2. CDR1 and CDR2 from the germline V gene are MGHRA and YSYEKL. V shed 2 bases and J 5 bases; nucleotides not matched to a gene: 6. CDR3 size: 15 residues. The CDR3 region is CASSQSSGGVDTQYF. In nucleotides, the CDR3 is TGCGCCAGCAGCCAATCCTCCGGGGGGGTAGATACGCAGTATTTT.

The CDR3 region has the DNA TGTGCCAGCAGTGACCTTTTGACAGGGGAGGCCTACGAGCAGTACTTC. Protein product: CASSDLLTGEAYEQYF. The V gene is TRBV2, the J gene TRBJ2-7; 8 positions agree with TRBD1. This CDR3 is built from 16 residues. The germline CDR1 and CDR2 sequences are SNHLY and FYNNEI. Trimming took 3 bases from V and 2 from J; bases not matched to a gene: 9.

The chain uses TRBV10-3 and TRBJ2-3; 11 bases align to TRBD2. The CDR3 consists of 14 residues. The junction had 8 bases not matched to a gene; V was cut back by 10 bases and J by 5 bases. CDR1 is ENHRY and CDR2 is SYGVKD in the germline V gene. This CDR3 is CATTGTSGLDTQYF. CDR3 nucleotide sequence: TGTGCCACAACCGGGACTAGCGGTTTAGATACGCAGTATTTT.